This T cell receptor (beta chain) was identified during a study of T cell clonotyping in hematopoietic cell transplantation. General study points: Few recipient clonotypes overlapped donors; over 95% were de novo at given depth.

Trimming left V 0 bases short and J 2 bases short, with 7 bases between. The CDR3 has 14 residues. The germline V gene has CDR1 LGHNA and CDR2 YSLEER. TCRdb's copy holds only in-frame clones and misses some; the assay was immunoSEQ multiplex PCR. The sample lists around 7,000 clones, 98% occurring once. Of note for this clone: The antigen remains undetermined.

Sequences were derived from PBMCs, sampled 30 days after allogeneic stem cell transplant. This chain connects TRBV4-3 to TRBJ1-1; D remains unclear. The clonotype originates from a male patient aged 60-69 years who had an allogeneic stem cell transplant from a related donor, so the T cells may come from the graft donor. Some clones in this sample may be carry-over from other donors' samples. Written as DNA, the CDR3 is TGCGCCAGCAGCCAAGATATGGGTAACACTGAAGCTTTCTTT. Translating it yields CASSQDMGNTEAFF.